The clone carrying this T cell receptor beta chain was observed a single time. The germline CDR1 and CDR2 sequences are SGHVS and FNYEAQ. The CDR3 has 16 residues. Trimming cost V 5 bases and J 3 bases; bases outside gene matches: 6. The sample belongs to a study of blood T cells in healthy people across ages. At the level of the study: Capture by template switching was about one barcoded beta molecule per two T cells.

A second roughly 7 to 12 cycle PCR used barcoded and J-beta primers. MiXCR, run by TCRdb on the 5' RACE reads, gives a single entry per CDR3 protein. The sample yields roughly 680,000 distinct CDR3 sequences, more than 40% seen once. Sequencing was done on a sample of blood. This TCR was sampled from a woman in her sixties in good health. V and J are TRBV7-6 and TRBJ2-1, with 11 bases lining up with TRBD2. CDR3 protein: CASSLSGRADYNEQFF. The CDR3 nucleotides read TGTGCCAGCAGCCTTAGCGGGAGGGCGGACTACAATGAGCAGTTCTTC.